This T cell receptor beta chain was recorded in a study of cytomegalovirus exposure and HLA in healthy donors. General observations from the study: According to a subsequent analysis, TCR clusters identified in the first cohort showed a tendency to co-occur across the 100 to 150 validation repertoires. The authors confirmed in vitro that three CMV-associated chains were specific for CMV antigens. 150 to 200 TCR beta chains were listed as cytomegalovirus-associated. Usually a TCR sequence was rare, but some public TCRs were found in many donors.

This table comes from immunoSEQ multiplex PCR, and its TCRdb copy is limited to in-frame clones, with some not included. The data show some 100,000 clones, 88% seen once. Germline V gene data show CDR1 as MDHEN and CDR2 as SYDVKM. V dropped 10 bases and J dropped 5; count of bases not matched to a gene: 4. The CDR3 extends over 12 amino acids. In regard to this clone: Its antigen is undetermined.

This receptor was taken from a young man in good health and CMV-seronegative. This rearrangement joins TRBV28 to TRBJ1-5; 8 bases agree with TRBD1. Material: PBMCs. CDR3 sequence reads: CATEQGDQPQHF. The CDR3 bases are TGTGCCACCGAACAGGGGGATCAGCCCCAGCATTTT. The complete variable domain, with remaining parts taken from reference TRBV28 and TRBJ1-5, reads DVKVTQSSRYLVKRTGEKVFLECVQDMDHENMFWYRQDPGLGLRLIYFSYDVKMKEKGDIPEGYSVSREKKERFSLILESASTNQTSMYLCATEQGDQPQHFGDGTRLSIL.